The sequence of this T cell receptor beta chain was determined in a study of cytomegalovirus exposure and HLA in healthy donors (dated by TCRdb to 2016 to 2017). Notes on the research overall: An earlier analysis of more than 550 of the donors reported 276 Gb of sequence data and some 110 million unique TCR beta sequences obtained from about 179 million T cells. The aim of the study was to test whether cataloging public T cell receptors could identify signatures of past pathogen exposure. A later genetic analysis took genome-wide SNP genotypes for 398 of the 666 donors and used that subset as a discovery cohort. Typing coverage varied by locus: roughly 629-640 donors for A, B, C, DRB1 and DQB1; around 560 for DQA1; some 610 for DPA1; some 470 for DPB1. On average, approximately 250,000 unique TCR beta nucleotide sequences were sequenced per donor among some 420 genotyped donors of the cohort, with roughly 18% of those sequences being non-productive. Of the approximately 400 genotyped donors, 65% to 90% fell in the genetic ancestry cluster associated with self-reported Caucasian donors. The study combined high-throughput TCR immunosequencing, statistical association of individual TCRs with disease status, and machine learning to predict cytomegalovirus infection status. Rather than drawing on any new phenotypic data, the later analysis identified candidate immune exposures from TCR beta sequences and the way those sequences occurred across donors. Besides the first cohort of 666 subjects, a separate validation cohort made up of 90 to 150 different subjects was used. HLA typing covered class I and class II loci at four-digit resolution. A later analysis re-analyzed previously published TCR beta repertoires from roughly 600 donors and added high-resolution HLA genotyping to study TCR occurrence patterns. Roughly 5 DR-DQ haplotypes were handled as single units for association and clustering, since linkage in the cohort was strong. The study used immunosequencing to profile the T cell repertoires of about 670 subjects and linked those repertoires to cytomegalovirus serostatus. An earlier analysis of approximately 630 of the donors applied high-throughput TCR beta sequencing to assess whether each TCR beta V gene segment acted as functional or pseudogenic. Roughly 320 gigabases of sequencing data and roughly 80 million unique TCR sequences made up an early release that covered approximately 650 HLA-typed donors. All discovery cohort repertoires had been generated using a single sequencing platform. Donor age, sex, ethnicity and CMV serostatus were compiled alongside the repertoire data. The research as a whole found: Because HLA typing was unavailable for some donors at each locus, only the typed subset was used in association tests. Correlated functional status among segregating V segments might be attributable to linkage disequilibrium, but an unknown experimental factor could not be ruled out. At a false discovery rate of 0.05, a later analysis linked around 17,000 TCR beta sequences to specific HLA alleles. When HLA alleles, especially DR and DQ, strongly co-occurred, TCR associations were difficult to assign to individual alleles. A further reported finding was that TCR beta sequences accurately predicted the HLA-A and HLA-B alleles for most subjects in the first cohort. In the study, 164 TCR beta chains were listed as associated with cytomegalovirus. In a later analysis, most CMV-associated TCR beta chains were found to appear HLA-restricted, with HLA associations seemingly driven largely by CMV exposure. The authors suggested that the approach could potentially be extended to other disease states and immunological phenotypes. The cohort was sequenced for TCR beta chains only, and without alpha or paired-chain data the features that could be detected were limited. An association between a missense DCLRE1C variant and V-gene and J-gene trimming of TCR beta chains was found in a later genetic analysis and replicated in an independent cohort. Cytomegalovirus status was reported to be diagnosed by the classifier with high specificity and sensitivity in both the original and validation cohorts. In an earlier analysis of approximately 590 of the donors, most TCR beta V segments appeared in productive rearrangements about 90% or about 30% of the time, broadly matching IMGT annotations. Sequencing depth was assumed to be roughly uniform across donors in the presence/absence analyses, though that assumption may not hold. A later analysis reported that several top co-occurrence clusters appeared linked to parvovirus B19, influenza, CMV and Epstein-Barr virus. Compared with the approximately 670-donor mean, donors in an Asian-associated ancestry cluster had fewer N-insertions in productive TCRs, according to a later genetic analysis. The sequencing pipeline was judged likely to have produced a cluster of highly shared sequence variants as a technical artifact. In vitro tests confirmed that a few of the cytomegalovirus-associated TCR beta chains recognize cytomegalovirus antigens. A later analysis found that TCR association rates varied across HLA loci, with DRB1 alleles showing the most associated TCRs and HLA-C alleles the fewest. Because counts were too low, around 17 rarely observed V segments, including chromosome 9 orphons, were left out of the earlier analysis of approximately 580 of the donors. The only immune exposure information available for the cohort was CMV serostatus. Because the 87-base-pair reads could not distinguish some IMGT-functional V segments, including TRBV6-2 and TRBV6-3, those segments were excluded. Most TCR sequences were seen in very few donors, while some public TCRs were found in many individuals. In a later analysis, HLA-associated TCR beta chains showed more clonal expansion and lower generation probabilities than non-associated chains that were equally common.

The cohort comprised under 700 healthy bone marrow donors. Cohort members were all nominally healthy when sampled, although unrecorded immune exposures were likely present. The donor tested CMV seronegative, placing the donor among the 350 or so seronegative members of the cohort. A peripheral blood sample was collected from each donor, and TCR beta sequencing was performed on peripheral blood mononuclear cells. The Qiagen DNeasy Blood Extraction Kit was used to extract genomic DNA from the blood cell samples. A few counts support this clone. No cognate antigen has been identified for it. Base qualities were left out, and no much larger clone turns up one base away. Library prep was done by the immunoSEQ multiplex PCR assay. For the multiplex PCR, a mixture combining 60 forward primers for TCR Vbeta segments and 13 reverse primers for TCR Jbeta segments was used. Amplification of the CDR3 region of rearranged TCR beta genes was performed with a multiplex PCR assay on genomic DNA. The Illumina HiSeq System was used to sequence the amplified TCR beta libraries as 87-base-pair reads. Under the source paper's analysis protocol: In a later analysis, roughly 80 million unique TCR beta chains were counted across the approximately 620 repertoires, and around 10 million of these chains were shared by at least two donors. Raw reads were error-corrected and collapsed into unique sequences with a nearest-neighbor algorithm that merged closely related sequences to remove PCR and sequencing errors. Alignment of CDR3 sequences to IMGT reference sequences was used to assign V, D and J gene segments. For a sequence to be retained, at least a six-nucleotide match to both a V gene segment and a J gene segment was required. A rearrangement counted as productive if the CDR3 had no stop codons and remained in frame with V and J, and every other rearrangement counted as non-productive. CDR3 was defined according to IMGT convention as the region running from the second conserved V-encoded cysteine to the conserved J-encoded phenylalanine. The earlier analysis of about 560 of the donors excluded any sequence lacking an unambiguous match to a single V gene segment. An earlier analysis of fewer than 650 of the donors classified V segments as functional when productive rearrangements were above 56.7% and as segregating when the standard deviation between donors was above 5%. A statistical classification framework was developed to diagnose cytomegalovirus status using the catalog of TCR beta chain sequences. In a later analysis, V and J genes were assigned by comparing TCR nucleotide sequences against IMGT/GENE-DB human TR gene sequences. In a later analysis, CDR3 sequences and most-parsimonious VDJ recombination scenarios were assigned using the TCRdist pipeline. In a later analysis, each TCR beta chain was defined by its CDR3 amino acid sequence together with its V-gene family, and reads without a unique V-gene family were excluded. As a way to deal with suspected cross-contamination and a sequencing artifact, a later analysis dropped approximately 570 nucleotide sequences that were highly shared and had low generation probability. For each public chain, a later analysis derived a clonal expansion index from normalized ranks of inferred template counts within each repertoire. In a later analysis, generation probabilities were computed using a VDJ recombination model fitted to out-of-frame rearrangements, and the results were checked against IGoR. In a later analysis, TCR-TCR, TCR-HLA and TCR-CMV co-occurrence was scored with hypergeometric tests, and a repertoire-size bias correction was applied to TCR pairs. To estimate false discovery rates, a later analysis permuted the HLA or CMV assignments 20 times. A later analysis grouped co-occurring TCRs with DBSCAN, adding TCRdist sequence similarity when clustering within HLA-allele-positive subsets. For co-occurrence clustering, repertoires with fewer than 30,000 or more than 120,000 public chains were excluded, along with four to six repertoires with anomalous nucleotide sharing. The table was pulled from immuneACCESS by TCRdb, which kept in-frame rearrangements only. Such tables lose some clones; where checked, under half of the loss comes from unresolved V genes, and the rest has no known cause. V and J calls and clone size are those listed in that table; D and trimming were worked out from the DNA. Recorded for this sample are about 190,000 clones; about 76% of them occurred a single time. Approximately 1.4% of the sample is in the top ten clones.

From its cysteine to its phenylalanine, the CDR3 spans 16 amino acids. The CDR3 DNA has 48 bases and is translated from base 1. The germline V gene specifies MDHEN as CDR1 and SYDVKM as CDR2. V and J lose 6 bases and 2 bases, and a span of 19 bases separates them. Input material: PBMCs. The receptor comes from a woman in her forties or fifties in good health and CMV-seronegative. The chain couples TRBV28 to TRBJ2-5, and TRBD2 may be the D gene, going by 6 matching bases. The nucleotides are TGTGCCAGCAGACCAGTCCCGGGACTCTCTCAAGAGACCCAGTACTTC. The encoded protein is CASRPVPGLSQETQYF.